This T cell receptor beta chain is from a study of shared clonotypes between healthy human individuals. Findings and limits, study-wide: What naive subsets generally showed was a larger estimated richness than memory subsets showed. Few donors limited the genetic and exposure-history diversity represented. It was observed that 5% to 6.5% of naive CD4 clonotypes were shared across a handful of donors.

V lost 0 bases to trimming and J lost 9 bases, with 9 bases between them. CDR1 is SGHVS, CDR2 FNYEAQ, per germline. The CDR3 is 13 residues long. Comment on this clone: Its target is not known.

Naive CD8 populations comprised CD45RO-negative cells positively selected for CCR7, excluding terminally differentiated effector memory CD45RA+ cells. TCRdb keeps only in-frame clones here, not all; method: immunoSEQ multiplex PCR. The sample contains around 2,000,000 clones, approximately 94% of which appear only once. Sequences were obtained from naive CD8+ T cells sorted from blood. This sequence was found in a young man in good health. The chain couples TRBV7-6 to TRBJ1-5; D gene ambiguous. As DNA, the CDR3 is TGTGCCAGCAGCTTAGCGGTGGGAGGGCCCCAGCATTTT. This sequence encodes CASSLAVGGPQHF.